The T cell receptor (beta chain) described here comes from a study of T cells after yellow fever vaccination. The ends were cut back, 3 bases at V and 2 bases at J, with 10 bases in the middle. The CDR3 loop spans 14 amino acids. TCRdb recomputed calls from the 5' RACE reads with MiXCR, one row per CDR3 protein. In the table there are about 330,000 distinct CDR3 sequences, 6.8% of which are singletons. In its sample, this clonotype was seen a few times. The rearrangement uses TRBV12-3 or TRBV12-4 and TRBJ2-5; D assignment may be TRBD1 or TRBD2 (5 bases each). The clonotype comes from a man between 18 and 35 years old who received the YFV17D yellow fever vaccine. The sequencing used PBMCs, collected around 45 days after the first yellow fever vaccination. This CDR3 reads CASSLGPRQETQYF. CDR3 bases: TGTGCCAGCAGTTTGGGACCCAGGCAAGAGACCCAGTACTTC.